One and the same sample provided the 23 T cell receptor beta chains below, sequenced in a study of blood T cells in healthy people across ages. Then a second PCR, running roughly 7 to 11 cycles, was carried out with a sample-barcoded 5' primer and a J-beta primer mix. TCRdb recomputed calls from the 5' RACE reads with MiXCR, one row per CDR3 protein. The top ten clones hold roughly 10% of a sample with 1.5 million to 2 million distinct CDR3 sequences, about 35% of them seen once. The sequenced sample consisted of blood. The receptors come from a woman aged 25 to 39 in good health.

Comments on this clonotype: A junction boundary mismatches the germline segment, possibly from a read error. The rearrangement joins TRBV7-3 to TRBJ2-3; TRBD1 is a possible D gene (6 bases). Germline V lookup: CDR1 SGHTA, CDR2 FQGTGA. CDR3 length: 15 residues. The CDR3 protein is CAGSSTTGTTDTQYF. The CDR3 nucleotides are TGTGCCGGCAGCTCCACGACAGGTACCACAGATACGCAGTATTTT. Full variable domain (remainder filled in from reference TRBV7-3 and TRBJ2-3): GAGVSQTPSNKVTEKGKYVELRCDPISGHTALYWYRQSLGQGPEFLIYFQGTGAADDSGLPNDRFFAVRPEGSVSTLKIQRTERGDSAVYLCAGSSTTGTTDTQYFGPGTRLTVL.

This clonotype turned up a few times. DNA of the CDR3: TGTGCCAGCTCACCACCCTCAGCAGCCCCCTACGAGCAGTACTTC. Its translation: CASSPPSAAPYEQYF. V gene TRBV18 combines with J gene TRBJ2-7; D is unresolved. Germline V gene data show CDR1 as KGHSH and CDR2 as LQKENI. Trimming took off 0 bases at V and 2 bases at J, with 11 bases between the two ends. The CDR3 totals 15 residues.

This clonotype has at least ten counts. CDR3 DNA: TGCGCCAGCAGCCAAGATAGGACTAGCGGAGCACAAGAGACCCAGTACTTC. Protein product: CASSQDRTSGAQETQYF. V and J are TRBV4-1 and TRBJ2-5, with TRBD2 matching over 10 bases. Per the germline V gene, CDR1 is MGHRA and CDR2 is YSYEKL. The ends lost 0 bases at V and 2 bases at J; junction bases unmatched: 6. There are 17 residues in the CDR3.

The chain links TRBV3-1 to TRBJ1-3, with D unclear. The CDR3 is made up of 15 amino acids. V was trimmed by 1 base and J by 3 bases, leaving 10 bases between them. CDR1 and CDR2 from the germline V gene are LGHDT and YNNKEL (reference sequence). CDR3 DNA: TGTGCCAGCAGCCAAGCGGGAATAGGTGGAAACACCATATATTTT. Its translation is CASSQAGIGGNTIYF.

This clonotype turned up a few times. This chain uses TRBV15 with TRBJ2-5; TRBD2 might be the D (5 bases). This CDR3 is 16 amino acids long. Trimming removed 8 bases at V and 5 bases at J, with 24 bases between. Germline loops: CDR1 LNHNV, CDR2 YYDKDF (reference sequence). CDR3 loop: CATSRAIRGQAETQYF. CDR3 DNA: TGTGCCACCTCTAGAGCGATCCGGGGTCAAGCGGAGACCCAGTACTTC.

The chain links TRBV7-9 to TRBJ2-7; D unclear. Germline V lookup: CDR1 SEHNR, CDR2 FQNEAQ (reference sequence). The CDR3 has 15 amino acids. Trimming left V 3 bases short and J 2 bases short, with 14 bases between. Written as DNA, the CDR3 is TGTGCCAGCAGCTTCAAACTGGACGATGCCTACGAGCAGTACTTC. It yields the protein CASSFKLDDAYEQYF.

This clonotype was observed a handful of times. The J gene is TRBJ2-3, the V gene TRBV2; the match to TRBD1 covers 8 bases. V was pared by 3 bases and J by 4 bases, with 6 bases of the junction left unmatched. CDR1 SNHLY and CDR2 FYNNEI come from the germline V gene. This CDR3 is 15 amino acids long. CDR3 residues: CASSETGEYADTQYF. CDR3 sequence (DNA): TGTGCCAGCAGTGAGACAGGGGAATACGCAGATACGCAGTATTTT.

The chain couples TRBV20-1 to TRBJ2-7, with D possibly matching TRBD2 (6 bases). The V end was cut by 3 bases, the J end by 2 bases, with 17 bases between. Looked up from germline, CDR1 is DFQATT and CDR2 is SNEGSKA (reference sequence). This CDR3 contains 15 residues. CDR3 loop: CSARDIAANPYEQYF. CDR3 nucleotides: TGCAGTGCTAGGGACATAGCGGCCAACCCCTACGAGCAGTACTTC.

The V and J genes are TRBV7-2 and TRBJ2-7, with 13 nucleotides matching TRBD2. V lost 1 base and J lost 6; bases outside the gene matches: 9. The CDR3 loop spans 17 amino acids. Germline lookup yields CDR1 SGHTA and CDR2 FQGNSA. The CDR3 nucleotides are TGTGCCAGCAGCTTAGGAGGGGAGGGACTAGCGGGACGCGAGCAGTACTTC. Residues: CASSLGGEGLAGREQYF.

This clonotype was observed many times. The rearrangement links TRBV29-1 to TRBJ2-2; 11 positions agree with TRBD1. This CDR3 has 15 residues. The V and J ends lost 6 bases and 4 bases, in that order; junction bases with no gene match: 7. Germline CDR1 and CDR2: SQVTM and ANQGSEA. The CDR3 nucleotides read TGCAGCGTGACCGGGACAGGGGGATTCACCGGGGAGCTGTTTTTT. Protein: CSVTGTGGFTGELFF.

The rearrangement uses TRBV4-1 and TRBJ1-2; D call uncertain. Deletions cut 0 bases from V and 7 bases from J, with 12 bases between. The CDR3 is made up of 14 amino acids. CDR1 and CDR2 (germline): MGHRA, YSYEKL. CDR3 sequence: CASSQDLVTAGYTF. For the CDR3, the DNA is TGCGCCAGCAGCCAAGATCTGGTTACAGCTGGCTACACCTTC.

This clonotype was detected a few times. CDR3 DNA sequence: TGTGCCAGCAGCAACCGGGCTCGAGGGGAAAAACTGTTTTTT. Translated, it gives CASSNRARGEKLFF. J is TRBJ1-4 and V is TRBV27; D is unclear. In germline, CDR1 is MNHEY, CDR2 SMNVEV (reference sequence). The CDR3 runs 14 residues. Trimming left V 6 bases short and J 8 bases short, with 16 bases between.

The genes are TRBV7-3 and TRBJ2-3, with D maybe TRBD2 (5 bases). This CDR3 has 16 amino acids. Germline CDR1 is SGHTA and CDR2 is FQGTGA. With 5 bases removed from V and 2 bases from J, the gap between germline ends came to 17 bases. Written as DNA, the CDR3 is TGTGCCAGCAGCCCCACTGGCGGGTACCACACAGATACGCAGTATTTT. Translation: CASSPTGGYHTDTQYF. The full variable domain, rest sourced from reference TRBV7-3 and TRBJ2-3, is GAGVSQTPSNKVTEKGKYVELRCDPISGHTALYWYRQSLGQGPEFLIYFQGTGAADDSGLPNDRFFAVRPEGSVSTLKIQRTERGDSAVYLCASSPTGGYHTDTQYFGPGTRLTVL.

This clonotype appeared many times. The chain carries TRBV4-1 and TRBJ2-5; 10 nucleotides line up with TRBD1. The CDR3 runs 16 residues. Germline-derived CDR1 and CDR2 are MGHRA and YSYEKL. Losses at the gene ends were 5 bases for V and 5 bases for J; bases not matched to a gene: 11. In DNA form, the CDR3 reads TGCGCCAGCAGCACACGGACAGGGGGATTAGGGGAGACCCAGTACTTC. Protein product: CASSTRTGGLGETQYF.

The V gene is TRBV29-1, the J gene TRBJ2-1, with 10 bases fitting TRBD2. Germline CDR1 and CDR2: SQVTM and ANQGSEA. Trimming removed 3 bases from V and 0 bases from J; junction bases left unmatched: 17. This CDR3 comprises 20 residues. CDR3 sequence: CSVDLTGTSVTLSSYNEQFF. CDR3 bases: TGCAGCGTTGATCTAACCGGGACTAGCGTAACCTTAAGCTCCTACAATGAGCAGTTCTTC.

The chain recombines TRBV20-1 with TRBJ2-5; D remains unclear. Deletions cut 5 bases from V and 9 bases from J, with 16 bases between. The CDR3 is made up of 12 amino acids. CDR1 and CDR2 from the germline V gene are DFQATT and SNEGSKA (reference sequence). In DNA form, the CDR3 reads TGCAGTGCTCCGCCGCCAGCGAAGGCCCAGTACTTC. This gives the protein CSAPPPAKAQYF.

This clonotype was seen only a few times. CDR3 nucleotide sequence: TGCAGTCTAGCGGGATGGAGGACAGATACGCAGTATTTT. Protein product: CSLAGWRTDTQYF. The rearrangement joins TRBV20-1 to TRBJ2-3; 9 nucleotides match TRBD2. The germline CDR1 and CDR2 sequences are DFQATT and SNEGSKA (reference sequence). There are 13 residues in the CDR3. The trim removed 8 bases at V and 3 bases at J, leaving 6 bases unmatched.

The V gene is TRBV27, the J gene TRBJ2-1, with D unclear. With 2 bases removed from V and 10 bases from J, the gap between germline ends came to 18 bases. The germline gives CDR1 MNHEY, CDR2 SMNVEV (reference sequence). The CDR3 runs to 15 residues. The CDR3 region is CASSLLTNRSREQFF. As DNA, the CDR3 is TGTGCCAGCAGTTTACTAACAAATCGGAGCCGGGAGCAGTTCTTC.

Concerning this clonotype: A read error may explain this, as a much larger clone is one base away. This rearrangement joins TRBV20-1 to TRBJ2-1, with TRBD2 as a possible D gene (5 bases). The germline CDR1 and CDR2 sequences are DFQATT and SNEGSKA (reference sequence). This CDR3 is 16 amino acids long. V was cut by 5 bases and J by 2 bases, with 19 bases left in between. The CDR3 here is CSAGIGGLEAYNEQFF. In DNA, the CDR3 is TGCAGTGCTGGGATCGGCGGGTTGGAAGCCTACAATGAGCAGTTCTTC.

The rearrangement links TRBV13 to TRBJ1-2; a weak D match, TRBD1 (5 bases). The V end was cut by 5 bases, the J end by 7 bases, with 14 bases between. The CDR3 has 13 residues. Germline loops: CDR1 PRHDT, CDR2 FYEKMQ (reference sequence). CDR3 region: CASSPGRGPGYTF. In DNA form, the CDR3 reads TGTGCCAGCAGCCCCGGGAGGGGTCCTGGCTACACCTTC.

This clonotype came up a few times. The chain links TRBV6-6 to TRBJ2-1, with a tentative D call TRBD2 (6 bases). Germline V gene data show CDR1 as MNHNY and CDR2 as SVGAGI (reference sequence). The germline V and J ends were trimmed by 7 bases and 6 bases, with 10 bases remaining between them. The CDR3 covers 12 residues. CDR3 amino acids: CASTTRGNEQFF. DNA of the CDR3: TGTGCCAGCACGACTAGAGGCAATGAGCAGTTCTTC.

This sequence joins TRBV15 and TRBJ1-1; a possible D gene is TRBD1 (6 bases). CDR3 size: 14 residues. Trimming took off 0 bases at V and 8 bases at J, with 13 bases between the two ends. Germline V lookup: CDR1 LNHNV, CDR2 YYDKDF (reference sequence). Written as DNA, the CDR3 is TGTGCCACCAGCAGAGATCACAGGGCCAAAGAAGCTTTCTTT. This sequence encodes CATSRDHRAKEAFF.

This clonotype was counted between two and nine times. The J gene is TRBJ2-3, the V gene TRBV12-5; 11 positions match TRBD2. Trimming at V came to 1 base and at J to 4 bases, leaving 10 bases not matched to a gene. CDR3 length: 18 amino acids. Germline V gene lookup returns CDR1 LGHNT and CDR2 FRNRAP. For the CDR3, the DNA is TGTGCTAGTGGTTTGGATCTTAGCGGGGGGGGGAGCGCAGATACGCAGTATTTT. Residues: CASGLDLSGGGSADTQYF.